This T cell receptor (beta chain) was profiled in a study of radiation and T cells in renal cell carcinoma. Documented time point: baseline pretreatment blood. Treatment denoted: 15 Gy SBRT to primary tumor, nephrectomy 4 weeks later. Clones were sequenced by immunoSEQ multiplex PCR, and TCRdb holds only the in-frame ones, with some missing. Of some 100,000 clones in the sample, over 75% were seen once. Germline loops: CDR1 LGHNA, CDR2 YNFKEQ. CDR3 size: 18 residues. V trimming: 4 bases; J trimming: 2 bases; junction bases outside the gene matches: 14. This TCR was recovered from a man in his sixties with renal cell carcinoma. The gene calls are TRBV4-2 and TRBJ2-5, with 9 nucleotides matching TRBD2. This specimen consisted of blood, obtained from a patient whose treatment included radiotherapy and nephrectomy. CDR3 region: CASSLVLAGSGPQETQYF. CDR3 sequence (DNA): TGTGCCAGCAGCCTAGTCCTAGCGGGGTCCGGGCCTCAAGAGACCCAGTACTTC.